This TCR beta chain was obtained from a study of CD8+CD57+ T cells in acquired aplastic anemia. Study details: DNA recovered from sorted CD4+ and CD8+ cells had a mean of approximately 3.5 ug.

The use of genomic DNA as template underpinned the TCR beta VDJ and CDR3 profiling. TCRdb reprocessed the reads with MiXCR, giving one entry per CDR3 protein. The data hold a few hundred thousand distinct CDR3 sequences, with about three fifths observed a single time. This clonotype was seen more than once but under ten times. Previously, flow cytometry had revealed CD8+CD57+ cell expansion in the patients chosen for sequencing. Blood samples were obtained from patients who had received no prior therapy. The germline V gene has CDR1 DFQATT and CDR2 SNEGSKA (reference sequence). The V and J ends lost 0 bases and 4 bases, in that order; junction bases with no gene match: 8. The CDR3 runs 16 residues.

The chain uses TRBV20-1 and TRBJ2-3; TRBD2 agrees at 9 bases. The clonotype was recovered from a human donor with aplastic anemia. The material sequenced was sorted CD4+, CD8+, or CD8+CD57+ T cells (not recorded which) from PBMCs. CDR3 residues: CSARDTGGGGPDTQYF. CDR3 DNA sequence: TGCAGTGCTAGAGATACTGGCGGGGGGGGCCCAGATACGCAGTATTTT.